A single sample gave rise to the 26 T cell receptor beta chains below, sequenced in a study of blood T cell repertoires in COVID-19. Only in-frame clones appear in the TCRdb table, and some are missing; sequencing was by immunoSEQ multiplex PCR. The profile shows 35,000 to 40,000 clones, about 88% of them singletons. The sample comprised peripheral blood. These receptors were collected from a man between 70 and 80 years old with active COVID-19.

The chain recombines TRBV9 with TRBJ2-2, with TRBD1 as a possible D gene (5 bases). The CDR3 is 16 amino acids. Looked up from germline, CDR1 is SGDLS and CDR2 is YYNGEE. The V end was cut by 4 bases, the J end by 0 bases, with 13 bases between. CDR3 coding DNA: TGTGCCAGCAGCCCCTTCGCAGGGACGAACACCGGGGAGCTGTTTTTT. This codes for CASSPFAGTNTGELFF.

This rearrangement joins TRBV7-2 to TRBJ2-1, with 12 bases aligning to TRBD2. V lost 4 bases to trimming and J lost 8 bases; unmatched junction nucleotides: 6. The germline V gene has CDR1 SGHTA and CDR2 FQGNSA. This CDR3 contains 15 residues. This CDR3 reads CASSSSTSGSYEQFF. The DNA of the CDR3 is TGTGCCAGCAGCTCGTCGACTAGCGGGAGTTATGAGCAGTTCTTC.

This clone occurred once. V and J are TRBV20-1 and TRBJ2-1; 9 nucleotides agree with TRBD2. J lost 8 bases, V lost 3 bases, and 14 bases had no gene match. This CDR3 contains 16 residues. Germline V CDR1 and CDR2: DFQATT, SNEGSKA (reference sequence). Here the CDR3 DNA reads TGCAGTGCTAGTCCTCTGGCTAGCGGGGACTTCTATGAGCAGTTCTTC. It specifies CSASPLASGDFYEQFF.

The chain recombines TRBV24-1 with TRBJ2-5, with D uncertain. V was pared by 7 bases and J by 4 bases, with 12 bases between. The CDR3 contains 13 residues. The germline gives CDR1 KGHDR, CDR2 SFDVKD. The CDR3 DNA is TGTGCCACCAGACCCAACCACGGAGAGACCCAGTACTTC. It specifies CATRPNHGETQYF.

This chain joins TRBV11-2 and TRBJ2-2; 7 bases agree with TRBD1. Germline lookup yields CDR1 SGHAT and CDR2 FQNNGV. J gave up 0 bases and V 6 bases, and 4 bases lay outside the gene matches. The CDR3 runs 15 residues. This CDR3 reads CASRTGTANTGELFF. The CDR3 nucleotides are TGTGCCAGCAGGACCGGGACAGCGAACACCGGGGAGCTGTTTTTT.

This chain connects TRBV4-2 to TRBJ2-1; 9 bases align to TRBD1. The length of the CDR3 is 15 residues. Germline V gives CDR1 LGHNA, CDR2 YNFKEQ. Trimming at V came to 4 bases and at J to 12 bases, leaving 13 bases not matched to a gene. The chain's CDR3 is CASSLSGGLTGGQFF. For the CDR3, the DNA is TGTGCCAGCAGCCTATCCGGAGGGCTGACAGGGGGGCAGTTCTTC.

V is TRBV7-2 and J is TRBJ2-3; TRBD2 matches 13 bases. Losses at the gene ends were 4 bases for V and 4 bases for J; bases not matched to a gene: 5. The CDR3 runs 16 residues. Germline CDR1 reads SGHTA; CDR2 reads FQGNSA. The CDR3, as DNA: TGTGCCAGCAGCTCCCCGGGACTAGCGGGACCAGATACGCAGTATTTT. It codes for CASSSPGLAGPDTQYF.

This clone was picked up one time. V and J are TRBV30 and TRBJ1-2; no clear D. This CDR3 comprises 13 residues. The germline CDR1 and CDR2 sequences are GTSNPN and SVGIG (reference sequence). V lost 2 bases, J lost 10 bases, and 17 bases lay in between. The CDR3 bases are TGTGCCTGGAGTCTACTTGGTTCCGTCTCCTACACCTTC. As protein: CAWSLLGSVSYTF.

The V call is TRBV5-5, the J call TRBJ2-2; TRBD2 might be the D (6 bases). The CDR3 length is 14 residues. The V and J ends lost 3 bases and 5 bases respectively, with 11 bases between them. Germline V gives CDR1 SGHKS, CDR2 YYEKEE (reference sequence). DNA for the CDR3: TGTGCCAGCAGCTCCTCGGACTATACCGGGGAGCTGTTTTTT. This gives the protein CASSSSDYTGELFF.

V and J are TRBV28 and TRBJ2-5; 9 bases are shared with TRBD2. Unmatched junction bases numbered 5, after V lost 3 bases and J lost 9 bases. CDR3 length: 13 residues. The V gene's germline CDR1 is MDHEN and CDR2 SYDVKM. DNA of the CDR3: TGTGCCAGCAGTTTCAAGCGGGGGGTCGCCCAGTACTTC. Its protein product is CASSFKRGVAQYF.

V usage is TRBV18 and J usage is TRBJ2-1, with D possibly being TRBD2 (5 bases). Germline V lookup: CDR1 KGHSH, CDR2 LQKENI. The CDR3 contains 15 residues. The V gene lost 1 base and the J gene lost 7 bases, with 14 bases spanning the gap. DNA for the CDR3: TGTGCCAGCTCACCACTCCCTGTAGCGCGGAATGAGCAGTTCTTC. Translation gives CASSPLPVARNEQFF.

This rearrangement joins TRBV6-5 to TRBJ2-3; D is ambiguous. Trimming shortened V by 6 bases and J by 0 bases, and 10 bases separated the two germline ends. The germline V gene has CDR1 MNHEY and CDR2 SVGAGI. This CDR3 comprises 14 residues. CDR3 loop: CASRERPSTDTQYF. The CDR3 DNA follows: TGTGCCAGCAGGGAGCGACCTAGCACAGATACGCAGTATTTT.

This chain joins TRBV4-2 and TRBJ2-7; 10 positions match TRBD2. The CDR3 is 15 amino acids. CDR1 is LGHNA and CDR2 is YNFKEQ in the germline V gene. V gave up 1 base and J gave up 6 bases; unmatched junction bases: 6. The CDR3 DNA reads TGTGCCAGCAGCCAAGTCCTAGCGGGAGCACCCGAGCAGTACTTC. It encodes CASSQVLAGAPEQYF.

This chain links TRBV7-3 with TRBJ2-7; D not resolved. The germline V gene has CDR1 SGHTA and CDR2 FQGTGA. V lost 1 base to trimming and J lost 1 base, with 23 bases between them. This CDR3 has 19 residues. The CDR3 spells CASSLIPPRRSMSSYEQYF. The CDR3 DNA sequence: TGTGCCAGCAGCTTAATTCCCCCCCGAAGAAGCATGTCGTCCTACGAGCAGTACTTC.

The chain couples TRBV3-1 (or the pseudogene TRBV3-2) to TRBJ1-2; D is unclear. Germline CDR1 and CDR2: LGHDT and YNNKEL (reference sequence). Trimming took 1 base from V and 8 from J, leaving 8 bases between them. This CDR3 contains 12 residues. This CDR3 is CASSQGVRGYTF. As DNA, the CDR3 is TGTGCCAGCAGCCAAGGAGTTCGGGGCTACACCTTC.

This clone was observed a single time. The CDR3 loop is CASSRNPGLSYEQYF. As DNA, the CDR3 is TGTGCCAGCAGCCGAAACCCGGGACTATCCTACGAGCAGTACTTC. The V and J genes are TRBV7-3 and TRBJ2-7; the match to TRBD2 covers 7 bases. The germline CDR1 and CDR2 sequences are SGHTA and FQGTGA. CDR3 length equals 15 residues. J gave up 1 base and V 5 bases, and 8 bases lay outside the gene matches.

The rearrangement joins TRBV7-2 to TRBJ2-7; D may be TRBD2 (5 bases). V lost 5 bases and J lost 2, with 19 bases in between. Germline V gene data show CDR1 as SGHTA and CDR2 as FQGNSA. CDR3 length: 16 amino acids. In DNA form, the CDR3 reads TGTGCCAGCAGCCGGTATCCGGGATCAACAACCTACGAGCAGTACTTC. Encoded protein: CASSRYPGSTTYEQYF.

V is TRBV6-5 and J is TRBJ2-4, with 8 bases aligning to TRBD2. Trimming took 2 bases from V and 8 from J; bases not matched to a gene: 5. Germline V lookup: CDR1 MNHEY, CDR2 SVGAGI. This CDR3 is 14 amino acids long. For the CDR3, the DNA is TGTGCCAGCAGTTACCGTAGCGGGGCGGACATTCAGTACTTC. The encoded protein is CASSYRSGADIQYF.

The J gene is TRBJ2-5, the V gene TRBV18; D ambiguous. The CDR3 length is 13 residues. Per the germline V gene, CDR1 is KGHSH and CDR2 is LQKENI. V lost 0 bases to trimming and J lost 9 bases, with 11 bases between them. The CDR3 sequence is CASSPPAEWPQYF. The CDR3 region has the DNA TGTGCCAGCTCACCACCTGCGGAGTGGCCCCAGTACTTC. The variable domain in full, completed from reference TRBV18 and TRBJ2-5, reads NAGVMQNPRHLVRRRGQEARLRCSPMKGHSHVYWYRQLPEEGLKFMVYLQKENIIDESGMPKERFSAEFPKEGPSILRIQQVVRGDSAAYFCASSPPAEWPQYFGPGTRLLVL.

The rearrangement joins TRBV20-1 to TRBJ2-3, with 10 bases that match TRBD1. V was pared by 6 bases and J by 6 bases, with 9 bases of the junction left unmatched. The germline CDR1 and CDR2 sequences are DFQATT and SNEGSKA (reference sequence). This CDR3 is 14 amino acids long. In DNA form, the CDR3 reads TGCAGTGCCAGTTTAAGGACAGGGGGTGATACGCAGTATTTT. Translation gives CSASLRTGGDTQYF.

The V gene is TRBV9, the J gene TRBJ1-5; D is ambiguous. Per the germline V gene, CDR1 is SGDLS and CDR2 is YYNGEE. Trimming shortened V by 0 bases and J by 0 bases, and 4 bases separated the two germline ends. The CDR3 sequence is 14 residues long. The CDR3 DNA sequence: TGTGCCAGCAGCGTAGGAGGTAGCAATCAGCCCCAGCATTTT. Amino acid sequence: CASSVGGSNQPQHF.

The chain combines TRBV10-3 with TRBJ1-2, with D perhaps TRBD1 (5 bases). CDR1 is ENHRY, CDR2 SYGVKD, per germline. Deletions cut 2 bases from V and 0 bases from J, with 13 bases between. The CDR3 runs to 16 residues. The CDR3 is CAISEPGKFSNYGYTF. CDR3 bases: TGTGCCATCAGTGAGCCAGGGAAATTTTCTAACTATGGCTACACCTTC.

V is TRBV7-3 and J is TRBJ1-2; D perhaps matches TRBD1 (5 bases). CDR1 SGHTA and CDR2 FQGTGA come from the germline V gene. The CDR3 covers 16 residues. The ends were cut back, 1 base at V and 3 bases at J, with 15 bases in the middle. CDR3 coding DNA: TGTGCCAGCAGCTTAATCAGGGATCGGCGCCACTATGGCTACACCTTC. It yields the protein CASSLIRDRRHYGYTF.

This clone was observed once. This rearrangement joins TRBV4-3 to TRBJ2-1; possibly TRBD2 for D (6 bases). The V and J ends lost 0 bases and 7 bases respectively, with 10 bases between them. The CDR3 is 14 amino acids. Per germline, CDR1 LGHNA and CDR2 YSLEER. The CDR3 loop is CASSQDGTRNEQFF. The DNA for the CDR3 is TGCGCCAGCAGCCAAGATGGGACTCGGAATGAGCAGTTCTTC.

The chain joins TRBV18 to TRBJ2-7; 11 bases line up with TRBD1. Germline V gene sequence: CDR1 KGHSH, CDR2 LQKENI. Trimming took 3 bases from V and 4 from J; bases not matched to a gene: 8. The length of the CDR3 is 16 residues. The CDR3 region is CASSPNRDRGGYEQYF. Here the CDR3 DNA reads TGTGCCAGCTCACCCAACCGGGACAGGGGGGGGTACGAGCAGTACTTC.

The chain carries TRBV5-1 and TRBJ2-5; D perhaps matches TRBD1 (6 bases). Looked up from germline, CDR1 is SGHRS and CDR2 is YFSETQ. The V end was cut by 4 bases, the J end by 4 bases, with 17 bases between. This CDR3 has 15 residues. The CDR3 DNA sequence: TGCGCCAGCAGCCCGCAACAGGGCCCTCGAGAGACCCAGTACTTC. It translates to CASSPQQGPRETQYF.